A selection of T cell receptor beta chains follows, all from one sample in a study of T cell responses to AZD1222 COVID-19 vaccine. Clones were read by immunoSEQ multiplex PCR, and TCRdb kept only the in-frame ones, dropping some. The repertoire holds approximately 180,000 clones, with around 94% as singletons. The material was peripheral blood, obtained on day 0 of AZD1222 vaccination. The receptors were sampled from an adult in good health. Both conserved end residues are part of each CDR3. Fields, in order: V gene, clone size, J gene, D gene, CDR3 DNA, CDR3 protein. D genes are given only for firm matches. Some rows mark clone size as missing; the rest say once, few, many or name a class of expanded clone.

TRBV19	.	TRBJ1-1	.	TGTGCCAGTAGCCAAGGGCAAATTAACACTGAAGCTTTCTTT	CASSQGQINTEAFF
TRBV18	.	TRBJ2-3	.	TGTGCCAGCTCACCCCTAGTATCAGATACGCAGTATTTT	CASSPLVSDTQYF
TRBV3-1/TRBV3-2	.	TRBJ2-3	.	TGTGCCAGCAGCCTCGGTAGGACAAATACGCAGTATTTT	CASSLGRTNTQYF
TRBV10-3	.	TRBJ1-5	.	TGTGCCATCAGTGAGCCAAGTGAGGTCCAACAGCCCCAGCATTTT	CAISEPSEVQQPQHF
TRBV6-4	.	TRBJ2-2	TRBD2	TGTGCCAGCAGTCGTAGCGGCGGGGGAGCCGGGGAGCTGTTTTTT	CASSRSGGGAGELFF
TRBV11-3	.	TRBJ1-1	.	TGTGCCAGCAGCATTACAGCTGCGGCTGAAGCTTTCTTT	CASSITAAAEAFF
TRBV19	.	TRBJ2-1	TRBD1	TGTGCCAGTAGTACGACCGGGACAGGGGCCAATGAGCAGTTCTTC	CASSTTGTGANEQFF
TRBV13	.	TRBJ2-1	TRBD2	TGTGCCAGCCAAGCGGGGGCAGACCTGCCATACAATGAGCAGTTCTTC	CASQAGADLPYNEQFF
TRBV27	.	TRBJ2-6	.	TGTGCCAGCAAAAATGGTGGGGCCAACGTCCTGACTTTC	CASKNGGANVLTF
TRBV2	.	TRBJ2-1	TRBD2	TGTGCCAGCAGTGAGAAGCTAGCGGGGGGCAATGAGCAGTTCTTC	CASSEKLAGGNEQFF
TRBV13	.	TRBJ1-1	.	TGTGCCAGCAGCTTGGGCCGGGGGACTGAAGCTTTCTTT	CASSLGRGTEAFF
TRBV5-6	.	TRBJ2-7	TRBD2	TGTGCCAGCAGCCGCCGGGACTACCTGGACGAGCAGTACTTC	CASSRRDYLDEQYF
TRBV29-1	.	TRBJ1-2	.	TGCAGCGTTGACTATACGGGACCCGACGTCTCCCAAGGTGGTGGCTACACCTTC	CSVDYTGPDVSQGGGYTF
TRBV6-5	.	TRBJ1-2	.	TGTGCCAGCAGTCCGGGACCGGTCTATGGCTACACCTTC	CASSPGPVYGYTF
TRBV14	once	TRBJ2-3	.	TGTGCCAGCAGCCAAAGTCTTAGCACAGATACGCAGTATTTT	CASSQSLSTDTQYF
TRBV6-5	.	TRBJ1-1	TRBD1	TGTGCCAGCAGTAGGGACAGGGTGTGGAACGAAGCTTTCTTT	CASSRDRVWNEAFF
TRBV6-6	.	TRBJ2-7	.	TGTGCCAGCAGTCCCCCGCGGGTAGCGAACGCTCACGAGCAGTACTTC	CASSPPRVANAHEQYF
TRBV19	.	TRBJ2-1	.	TGTGCCAGTAGTATAGATCTTTACCCCCGATCCAACAATGAGCAGTTCTTC	CASSIDLYPRSNNEQFF
TRBV27	.	TRBJ1-2	.	TGTGCCAGCAGTTTATTGGAGGGGAGGGGAGGCTACACCTTC	CASSLLEGRGGYTF
TRBV4-2	.	TRBJ2-1	.	TGTGCCAGCAGCCAAGAGGGAGATCCCTCCTACAATGAGCAGTTCTTC	CASSQEGDPSYNEQFF
TRBV21-1	.	TRBJ1-2	.	TGTGCCAGCAGCACACGGGACACCTATGGCTACACCTTC	CASSTRDTYGYTF
TRBV6-6	.	TRBJ1-5	TRBD1	TGTGCCAGCAGACCAGGGGGTCAGCCCCAGCATTTT	CASRPGGQPQHF